This is a list of T cell receptor beta chains from one sample in a study of response to subunit inactivated influenza vaccine. TCRdb re-called the RT-PCR reads with MiXCR, one entry per CDR3 protein. The sample consists of about 830,000 distinct CDR3 sequences, around 18% of them appearing once. This specimen was PBMCs from blood, taken around 5 days after vaccination. The receptor set was obtained from a middle-aged man who received an inactivated influenza vaccine. Each CDR3 is given with its conserved first and last residue. D genes are given only for firm matches. Part of the rows lack a size; the others show once, few, many or a class for expanded clones.

CDR3nt: TGTGCCAGCACCAAAATAGGGGTCTTATACAATGAGCAGTTCTTC; CDR3aa: CASTKIGVLYNEQFF; d_gene: NA; v_gene: TRBV6-1; abundance: few; j_gene: TRBJ2-1
CDR3nt: TGTGCCAGCAGTTCCCACAGGGTCGGCTACGAGCAGTACTTC; CDR3aa: CASSSHRVGYEQYF; d_gene: NA; v_gene: TRBV28; abundance: few; j_gene: TRBJ2-7
CDR3nt: TGCAGTGCTAGAGCGGGTTTCGGCAATCAGCCCCAGCATTTT; CDR3aa: CSARAGFGNQPQHF; d_gene: NA; v_gene: TRBV20-1; abundance: few; j_gene: TRBJ1-5
CDR3nt: TGTGCCAGTAGTATATCTGGGACTAGCAGGAATGAGCAGTTCTTC; CDR3aa: CASSISGTSRNEQFF; d_gene: TRBD2; v_gene: TRBV19; abundance: NA; j_gene: TRBJ2-1
CDR3nt: TGTGCCAGCAGTTTTGGAGCGCCCTTAAACACCGGGGAGCTGTTTTTT; CDR3aa: CASSFGAPLNTGELFF; d_gene: NA; v_gene: TRBV12-3/TRBV12-4; abundance: NA; j_gene: TRBJ2-2
CDR3nt: TGTGCCAGCACCTCCGTCGACACGCTCTATAATTCACCCCTCCACTTT; CDR3aa: CASTSVDTLYNSPLHF; d_gene: NA; v_gene: TRBV6-2/TRBV6-3; abundance: NA; j_gene: TRBJ1-6
CDR3nt: TGTGCCAGCAGCCGGGTCTCGGGAAGAGGTCAGCCCCAGCATTTT; CDR3aa: CASSRVSGRGQPQHF; d_gene: NA; v_gene: TRBV12-3/TRBV12-4; abundance: NA; j_gene: TRBJ1-5
CDR3nt: TGTGCCAGCAGCGTAGCCATAGCGGCCCCCTACGAGCAGTACTTC; CDR3aa: CASSVAIAAPYEQYF; d_gene: NA; v_gene: TRBV9; abundance: NA; j_gene: TRBJ2-7
CDR3nt: TGTGCCAGCAGCTTAAAAGGGCTTGGGGCCGGGGAGCTGTTTTTT; CDR3aa: CASSLKGLGAGELFF; d_gene: NA; v_gene: TRBV7-2; abundance: NA; j_gene: TRBJ2-2
CDR3nt: TGTGCCAGCAGCTTGGGGACAGCGAACTATGGCTACACCTTC; CDR3aa: CASSLGTANYGYTF; d_gene: TRBD1; v_gene: TRBV12-3/TRBV12-4; abundance: many; j_gene: TRBJ1-2
CDR3nt: TGTGCCAGCTCACCCGGGACGGACTTGAACACTGAAGCTTTCTTT; CDR3aa: CASSPGTDLNTEAFF; d_gene: NA; v_gene: TRBV18; abundance: NA; j_gene: TRBJ1-1